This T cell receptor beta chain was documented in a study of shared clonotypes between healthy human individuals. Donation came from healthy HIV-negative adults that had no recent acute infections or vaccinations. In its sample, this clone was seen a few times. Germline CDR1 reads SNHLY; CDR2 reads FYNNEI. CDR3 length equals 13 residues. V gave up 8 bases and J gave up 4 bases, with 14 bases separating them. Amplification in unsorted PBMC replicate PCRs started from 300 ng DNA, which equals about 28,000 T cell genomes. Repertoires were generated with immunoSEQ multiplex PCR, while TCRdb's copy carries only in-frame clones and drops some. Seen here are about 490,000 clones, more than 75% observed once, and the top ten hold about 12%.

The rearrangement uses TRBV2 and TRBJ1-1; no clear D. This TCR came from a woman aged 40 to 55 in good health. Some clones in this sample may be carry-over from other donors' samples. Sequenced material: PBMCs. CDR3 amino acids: CASSDTQVTEAFF. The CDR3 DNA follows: TGTGCCAGCTCCGACACCCAGGTCACTGAAGCTTTCTTT.